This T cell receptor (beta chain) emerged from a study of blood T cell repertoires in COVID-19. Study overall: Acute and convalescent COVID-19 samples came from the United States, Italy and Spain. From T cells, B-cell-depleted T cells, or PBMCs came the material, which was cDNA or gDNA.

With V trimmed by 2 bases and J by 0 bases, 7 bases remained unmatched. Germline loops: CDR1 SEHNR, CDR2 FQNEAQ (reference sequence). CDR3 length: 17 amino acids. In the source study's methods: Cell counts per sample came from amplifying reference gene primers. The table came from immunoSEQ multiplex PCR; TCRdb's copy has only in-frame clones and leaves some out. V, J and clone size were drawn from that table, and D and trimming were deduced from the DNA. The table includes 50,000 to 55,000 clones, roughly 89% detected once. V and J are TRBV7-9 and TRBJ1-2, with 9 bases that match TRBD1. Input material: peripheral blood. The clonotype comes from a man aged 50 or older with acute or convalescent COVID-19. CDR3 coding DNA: TGTGCCAGCAGCTTAAAGTTGGGGACAGGGCCTAACTATGGCTACACCTTC. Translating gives CASSLKLGTGPNYGYTF.